This passage covers 22 T cell receptor beta chains from one sample sequenced in a study of blood T cells in healthy people across ages. Together with a sample-barcoded 5' primer, a J-beta primer mix was included in a second PCR lasting about 7 to 11 cycles. Each CDR3 protein gets one entry after TCRdb re-called the 5' RACE reads with MiXCR. This sample carries roughly 1,300,000 distinct CDR3 sequences, 59% of them seen once, and the ten largest clones take 6.5% to 8%. The sequenced sample consisted of blood. The receptors were sampled from a man between 18 and 35 years old in good health.

This clonotype was counted a few times. The genes are TRBV5-1 and TRBJ2-3, with 10 bases that match TRBD1. J was trimmed by 4 bases and V by 6 bases; bases with no gene match: 8. CDR3 size: 15 residues. CDR1 and CDR2 (germline): SGHRS, YFSETQ. The CDR3 loop is CASTTGQGGADTQYF. DNA for the CDR3: TGCGCCAGCACGACCGGACAGGGGGGCGCAGATACGCAGTATTTT.

The V and J genes are TRBV29-1 and TRBJ1-2; 10 bases agree with TRBD1. This CDR3 comprises 15 residues. Trimming cost V 7 bases and J 2 bases; bases outside gene matches: 10. The V gene's germline CDR1 is SQVTM and CDR2 ANQGSEA. The CDR3 DNA follows: TGCAGCGCTGGCCCCGGACAGGGGGTAAACTATGGCTACACCTTC. Translating it yields CSAGPGQGVNYGYTF.

This clonotype was counted a few times. CDR3 in DNA: TGTGCCAGCAGTTTGTTGGGGACCCCTAATGAAAAACTGTTTTTT. Its translation is CASSLLGTPNEKLFF. This chain connects TRBV28 to TRBJ1-4; a weak D match, TRBD1 (5 bases). Deletions cut 3 bases from V and 3 bases from J, with 11 bases between. This CDR3 contains 15 residues. Germline lookup yields CDR1 MDHEN and CDR2 SYDVKM.

This sequence joins TRBV4-2 and TRBJ2-4; the D gene is possibly TRBD2 (5 bases). The J call is doubtful: the DNA matches TRBJ2-7 better. The CDR3 covers 15 residues. The germline V gene has CDR1 LGHNA and CDR2 YNFKEQ. The CDR3 region is CASSLLRTGTLEQYF. The DNA for the CDR3 is TGTGCCAGCAGCCTCCTGAGGACTGGCACTCTCGAGCAGTACTTC.

The chain has TRBV4-1 and TRBJ2-7, with 8 bases matching TRBD1. This CDR3 has 14 residues. Germline trimming cut 3 bases from V and 7 bases from J; bases unmatched to any gene: 8. CDR1 and CDR2 from the germline V gene are MGHRA and YSYEKL. DNA of the CDR3: TGCGCCAGCAGCCATCCAGGGACAGGCCGGGAGCAGTACTTC. It is translated as CASSHPGTGREQYF.

The CDR3 DNA reads TGTGCCAGCAGTTCCTCGGACAGGTCCGAGGCCCAGTACTTC. Its translation is CASSSSDRSEAQYF. The chain employs TRBV28 and TRBJ2-5; 7 positions match TRBD1. Germline CDR1 is MDHEN and CDR2 is SYDVKM. The CDR3 is 14 amino acids. V shed 4 bases and J 9 bases; nucleotides not matched to a gene: 11.

The table lists this clonotype with a few counts. The CDR3 sequence is CSDRDSIYNEQFF. As DNA, the CDR3 is TGCAGCGACCGGGACTCCATCTACAATGAGCAGTTCTTC. The chain has TRBV29-1 and TRBJ2-1; D is possibly TRBD2 (6 bases). CDR1 is SQVTM and CDR2 is ANQGSEA in the germline V gene. V was trimmed by 7 bases and J by 3 bases, leaving 13 bases between them. The CDR3 extends over 13 amino acids.

In its sample, this clonotype was seen a few times. The V and J genes are TRBV6-5 and TRBJ2-5, with TRBD2 matching 9 bases. Unmatched junction bases numbered 2, after V lost 5 bases and J lost 4 bases. CDR1 and CDR2 from the germline V gene are MNHEY and SVGAGI. This CDR3 is built from 13 residues. CDR3 DNA: TGTGCCAGCAGTCGTAGCGGGGGAGAGACCCAGTACTTC. Its protein product is CASSRSGGETQYF.

This clonotype was counted between two and nine times. The CDR3 DNA follows: TGTGCCAGCAGGGAGACTAGCGGGCCATACAATGAGCAGTTCTTC. Protein: CASRETSGPYNEQFF. The chain employs TRBV7-9 and TRBJ2-1; TRBD2 matches at 10 bases. The junction had 6 bases not matched to a gene; V was cut back by 6 bases and J by 4 bases. Germline CDR1 is SEHNR and CDR2 is FQNEAQ (reference sequence). The CDR3 has 15 residues.

The rearrangement links TRBV4-1 to TRBJ2-5; unclear D gene. V dropped 1 base and J dropped 4 bases, with 10 bases sitting between them. From germline, CDR1 is MGHRA and CDR2 YSYEKL. The CDR3 sequence is 14 residues long. As DNA, the CDR3 is TGCGCCAGCAGCCAAGTGGCGGCGACAGAGACCCAGTACTTC. Residues: CASSQVAATETQYF.

This CDR3 reads CSVVPSSGSWNEQFF. In nucleotides, the CDR3 is TGCAGCGTTGTTCCTTCTAGCGGGAGTTGGAATGAGCAGTTCTTC. The rearrangement uses TRBV29-1 and TRBJ2-1; TRBD2 aligns across 10 bases. The CDR3 runs to 15 residues. After removal of 4 bases from V and 7 bases from J, the junction contained 10 bases not matched to a gene. Per the germline V gene, CDR1 is SQVTM and CDR2 is ANQGSEA.

The V and J genes are TRBV20-1 and TRBJ1-2; D is perhaps TRBD1 (5 bases). Trimming left V 3 bases short and J 3 bases short, with 26 bases between. This CDR3 has 18 amino acids. Looked up from germline, CDR1 is DFQATT and CDR2 is SNEGSKA (reference sequence). The DNA for the CDR3 is TGCAGTGCTAGTTACGGTGGGGGATATATGGGAGAGTACTATGGCTACACCTTC. It codes for CSASYGGGYMGEYYGYTF.

The chain employs TRBV3-1 and TRBJ2-4; 7 nucleotides align to TRBD1. The CDR3 runs 17 residues. Germline CDR1 and CDR2: LGHDT and YNNKEL (reference sequence). Trimming took 1 base from V and 8 from J; bases not matched to a gene: 14. The CDR3 bases are TGTGCCAGCAGCCAAGTCATGTTGCGACAGGGCTTGTACATTCAGTACTTC. It yields the protein CASSQVMLRQGLYIQYF. Drawing the rest from reference TRBV3-1 and TRBJ2-4, the complete variable domain is DTAVSQTPKYLVTQMGNDKSIKCEQNLGHDTMYWYKQDSKKFLKIMFSYNNKELIINETVPNRFSPKSPDKAHLNLHINSLELGDSAVYFCASSQVMLRQGLYIQYFGAGTRLSVL.

The genes are TRBV6-6 and TRBJ2-1, with 8 bases identical to TRBD2. The CDR3 sequence is 15 residues long. The junction had 7 bases not matched to a gene; V was cut back by 1 base and J by 8 bases. The germline CDR1 and CDR2 sequences are MNHNY and SVGAGI (reference sequence). The CDR3 protein is CASSYLSSGKHEQFF. In DNA, the CDR3 is TGTGCCAGCAGTTACTTAAGTAGCGGGAAGCATGAGCAGTTCTTC.

The chain has TRBV4-1 and TRBJ2-1; D is ambiguous. V lost 1 base and J lost 7, with 8 bases in between. CDR1 and CDR2 from the germline V gene are MGHRA and YSYEKL. The CDR3 totals 13 residues. The DNA for the CDR3 is TGCGCCAGCAGCCAAGGGTCACAGAATGAGCAGTTCTTC. It is translated as CASSQGSQNEQFF.

The chain is built from TRBV11-2 and TRBJ2-6; unclear D gene. Germline V gene lookup returns CDR1 SGHAT and CDR2 FQNNGV. This CDR3 is built from 16 residues. Trimming removed 2 bases at V and 0 bases at J, with 8 bases between. The CDR3 sequence: CASSLHEVSGANVLTF. As DNA, the CDR3 is TGTGCCAGCAGCTTACACGAGGTCTCTGGGGCCAACGTCCTGACTTTC.

V and J are TRBV12-3 or TRBV12-4 and TRBJ1-5; TRBD1 might be the D (5 bases). V lost 7 bases and J lost 2, with 18 bases in between. The CDR3 contains 16 residues. This CDR3 reads CASTTDWRGRNQPQHF. DNA for the CDR3: TGTGCCAGCACCACAGACTGGAGGGGCCGCAATCAGCCCCAGCATTTT.

V is TRBV7-2 and J is TRBJ2-3; D is undetermined. This CDR3 contains 16 residues. The germline V gene has CDR1 SGHTA and CDR2 FQGNSA. Between the trimmed V and J ends, which lost 1 base and 0 bases, there was a span of 11 bases. The CDR3 region is CASSLDSLPSTDTQYF. As DNA, the CDR3 is TGTGCCAGCAGCTTAGACAGCCTTCCTAGCACAGATACGCAGTATTTT.

The genes are TRBV30 and TRBJ2-3, with TRBD2 identical over 10 bases. V trimming: 4 bases; J trimming: 6 bases; junction bases outside the gene matches: 13. The germline CDR1 and CDR2 sequences are GTSNPN and SVGIG (reference sequence). The CDR3 extends over 16 amino acids. The CDR3 spells CAWNPEPSGSFDTQYF. The CDR3 DNA is TGTGCCTGGAACCCCGAACCTAGCGGGAGTTTTGATACGCAGTATTTT.

The chain recombines TRBV12-3 or TRBV12-4 with TRBJ2-7, with 7 bases matching TRBD2. After removal of 5 bases from V and 6 bases from J, the junction contained 7 bases not matched to a gene. The CDR3 covers 13 residues. Here the CDR3 reads CASSPAWTSEQYF. In DNA, the CDR3 is TGTGCCAGCAGTCCAGCCTGGACTAGCGAGCAGTACTTC.

The chain uses TRBV2 and TRBJ1-5; D is possibly TRBD1 (5 bases). Germline V lookup: CDR1 SNHLY, CDR2 FYNNEI. The CDR3 runs to 16 residues. The V and J ends lost 5 bases and 0 bases respectively, with 14 bases between them. CDR3 sequence reads: CASSYGTEHSNQPQHF. CDR3 DNA sequence: TGTGCCAGCAGTTATGGGACCGAACATAGCAATCAGCCCCAGCATTTT.

The V gene is TRBV7-8, the J gene TRBJ2-3; 8 bases align to TRBD1. Germline loops: CDR1 SGHVS, CDR2 FQNEAQ. CDR3 length: 17 amino acids. The ends lost 7 bases at V and 0 bases at J; junction bases unmatched: 12. The CDR3 DNA reads TGTGCCAGCACCCTAGCTGGGACAGGCTTAAGCACAGATACGCAGTATTTT. This translates into CASTLAGTGLSTDTQYF. Combining the CDR3 with reference TRBV7-8 and TRBJ2-3 gives the whole variable domain GAGVSQSPRYKVAKRGQDVALRCDPISGHVSLFWYQQALGQGPEFLTYFQNEAQLDKSGLPSDRFFAERPEGSVSTLKIQRTQQEDSAVYLCASTLAGTGLSTDTQYFGPGTRLTVL.